Listed below are T cell receptor beta chains from one sample, sequenced in a study of regulatory T cells in long-lasting Graves disease. Each CDR3 protein gets one entry after TCRdb re-called the multiplex PCR reads with MiXCR. The repertoire holds about 420,000 distinct CDR3 sequences, with roughly 17% as singletons. These records were also assigned to another study, of T cells in Graves' hyperthyroidism and ophthalmopathy.

The input for sequencing was peripheral blood mononuclear cells (PBMCs), taken at new diagnosis, from a patient treated with antithyroid drugs. These receptor sequences come from a woman in her late teens or twenties with Graves disease. The CDR3 runs from the conserved cysteine through the conserved F or W. The D gene is left open where the match is weak. Only part of the rows carry a size: once, few, many, or a class if the clone is expanded.

abundance: few
d_gene: .
j_gene: TRBJ2-7
v_gene: TRBV19
CDR3nt: TGTGCCAGTAGTATGGGCGGAACGGGGATATACGAGCAGTACTTC
CDR3aa: CASSMGGTGIYEQYF

abundance: many
d_gene: .
j_gene: TRBJ2-3
v_gene: TRBV28
CDR3nt: TGTGCCAGCAGTCCCCGTTGGGGGGCGAAGTCGGATACGCAGTATTTT
CDR3aa: CASSPRWGAKSDTQYF

abundance: many
d_gene: .
j_gene: TRBJ2-7
v_gene: TRBV11-2
CDR3nt: TGTGCCAGCAGCAAGACAGTTACCTACGAGCAGTACTTC
CDR3aa: CASSKTVTYEQYF

abundance: many
d_gene: .
j_gene: TRBJ1-1
v_gene: TRBV7-8
CDR3nt: TGTGCCAGCAGCCCACAGGGTTTGGGCACTGAAGCTTTCTTT
CDR3aa: CASSPQGLGTEAFF

abundance: few
d_gene: TRBD2
j_gene: TRBJ2-1
v_gene: TRBV20-1
CDR3nt: TGCAGTGCTAGCGGGACTAGCGGTTACAATGAGCAGTTCTTC
CDR3aa: CSASGTSGYNEQFF

abundance: .
d_gene: .
j_gene: TRBJ2-5
v_gene: TRBV20-1
CDR3nt: TGCAGTGCTACGCGGGACGCGGGGCGGACCCAGTACTTC
CDR3aa: CSATRDAGRTQYF

abundance: many
d_gene: .
j_gene: TRBJ2-7
v_gene: TRBV11-3
CDR3nt: TGTGCCAGCAGCGCTGCACTAGCCGGCGAGCAGTACTTC
CDR3aa: CASSAALAGEQYF

abundance: .
d_gene: .
j_gene: TRBJ2-2
v_gene: TRBV5-6
CDR3nt: TGTGCCAGCAGCCACAACAGGGTTCTAGGGGAGCTGTTTTTT
CDR3aa: CASSHNRVLGELFF

abundance: few
d_gene: TRBD1
j_gene: TRBJ2-5
v_gene: TRBV19
CDR3nt: TGTGCCAGTAGTATCGGTCGGACAGGGGATTCGGCCCAGTACTTC
CDR3aa: CASSIGRTGDSAQYF

abundance: .
d_gene: .
j_gene: TRBJ2-6
v_gene: TRBV7-9
CDR3nt: TGTGCCAGCAGCTTTTCTGGAGTTGGGGCCAACGTCCTGACTTTC
CDR3aa: CASSFSGVGANVLTF

abundance: many
d_gene: .
j_gene: TRBJ2-3
v_gene: TRBV20-1
CDR3nt: TGCAGTGCTAGAGGTTGGACCGTTAACACAGATACGCAGTATTTT
CDR3aa: CSARGWTVNTDTQYF

abundance: .
d_gene: TRBD2
j_gene: TRBJ2-2
v_gene: TRBV5-1
CDR3nt: TGCGCCAGCAGCTTGTATACTAGCGGGAACACCGGGGAGCTGTTTTTT
CDR3aa: CASSLYTSGNTGELFF

abundance: many
d_gene: .
j_gene: TRBJ2-2
v_gene: TRBV12-3/TRBV12-4
CDR3nt: TGTGCCAGCAGTTACTCGACCGGGGAGCTGTTTTTT
CDR3aa: CASSYSTGELFF

abundance: many
d_gene: .
j_gene: TRBJ2-7
v_gene: TRBV12-3/TRBV12-4
CDR3nt: TGTGCCAGCAGTTTTCTGACCCCGATGGCCGGGCCCCGATCCTACGAGCAGTACTTC
CDR3aa: CASSFLTPMAGPRSYEQYF

abundance: .
d_gene: TRBD2
j_gene: TRBJ2-1
v_gene: TRBV20-1
CDR3nt: TGCAGTGCTAATGTGGCGGGAGGGCCCAATGAGCAGTTCTTC
CDR3aa: CSANVAGGPNEQFF

abundance: few
d_gene: TRBD1
j_gene: TRBJ2-2
v_gene: TRBV9
CDR3nt: TGTGCCAGCGGGACAGGCGGCACCGGGGAGCTGTTTTTT
CDR3aa: CASGTGGTGELFF

abundance: once
d_gene: .
j_gene: TRBJ1-1
v_gene: TRBV24-1
CDR3nt: TGTGCCACCAGTGATACACGAACGGGTGAAGCTTTCTTT
CDR3aa: CATSDTRTGEAFF

abundance: few
d_gene: .
j_gene: TRBJ1-1
v_gene: TRBV30
CDR3nt: TGTGCCTGGAGTGTTGTCTTTTTCACTGAAGCTTTCTTT
CDR3aa: CAWSVVFFTEAFF

abundance: many
d_gene: .
j_gene: TRBJ2-7
v_gene: TRBV12-3/TRBV12-4
CDR3nt: TGTGCCAGCAGTCCCGGACACCGATTTAGGAACGAGCAGTACTTC
CDR3aa: CASSPGHRFRNEQYF

abundance: many
d_gene: .
j_gene: TRBJ2-5
v_gene: TRBV2
CDR3nt: TGTGCCAGCAGTGAACTGGCGGAGACCCAGTACTTC
CDR3aa: CASSELAETQYF

abundance: many
d_gene: .
j_gene: TRBJ2-7
v_gene: TRBV28
CDR3nt: TGTGCCAGCAGTTTAACGGGGGCATACGAGCAGTACTTC
CDR3aa: CASSLTGAYEQYF

abundance: many
d_gene: TRBD2
j_gene: TRBJ2-7
v_gene: TRBV27
CDR3nt: TGTGCCAGCAGTTTTAGCCTAGCGGGAGGTGGAGAGCAGTACTTC
CDR3aa: CASSFSLAGGGEQYF

abundance: many
d_gene: .
j_gene: TRBJ2-7
v_gene: TRBV27
CDR3nt: TGTGCCAGCAGTTTAGGAGCCACCGGGGCGTACGAGCAGTACTTC
CDR3aa: CASSLGATGAYEQYF

abundance: .
d_gene: .
j_gene: TRBJ2-2
v_gene: TRBV4-1
CDR3nt: TGCGCCAGCAGCCAAACGGTTGGGTTTAACACCGGGGAGCTGTTTTTT
CDR3aa: CASSQTVGFNTGELFF

abundance: .
d_gene: TRBD1
j_gene: TRBJ2-5
v_gene: TRBV19
CDR3nt: TGTGCCAGTAGTCGTGGACAGGGGGACCTCGAGACCCAGTACTTC
CDR3aa: CASSRGQGDLETQYF

abundance: many
d_gene: .
j_gene: TRBJ1-1
v_gene: TRBV24-1
CDR3nt: TGTGCCACCAGGGCCTCGGTCGGCACTGAAGCTTTCTTT
CDR3aa: CATRASVGTEAFF

abundance: .
d_gene: .
j_gene: TRBJ2-1
v_gene: TRBV19
CDR3nt: TGTGCCAGTAGTCGGAGATACAATGAGCAGTTCTTC
CDR3aa: CASSRRYNEQFF

abundance: .
d_gene: .
j_gene: TRBJ2-1
v_gene: TRBV20-1
CDR3nt: TGCAGTGCTAGAGATCCGGGGGGCCCCACCTACAATGAGCAGTTCTTC
CDR3aa: CSARDPGGPTYNEQFF

abundance: many
d_gene: .
j_gene: TRBJ2-3
v_gene: TRBV28
CDR3nt: TGTGCCAGCATCAAAGCGTCTGGGCGGGCAGATACGCAGTATTTT
CDR3aa: CASIKASGRADTQYF

abundance: .
d_gene: .
j_gene: TRBJ1-2
v_gene: TRBV9
CDR3nt: TGTGCCAGCAGCGTAGGAGGGGTAGGAGGATTTGGCTACACCTTC
CDR3aa: CASSVGGVGGFGYTF

abundance: many
d_gene: TRBD2
j_gene: TRBJ2-1
v_gene: TRBV6-9
CDR3nt: TGTGCCAGCAGTTACCCGGGTCATTTGACTAGCGGAAACAATGAGCAGTTCTTC
CDR3aa: CASSYPGHLTSGNNEQFF

abundance: few
d_gene: TRBD2
j_gene: TRBJ2-1
v_gene: TRBV9
CDR3nt: TGTGCCAGCAGCTATGGGAGCGGGAGTTCCTACAATGAGCAGTTCTTC
CDR3aa: CASSYGSGSSYNEQFF

abundance: few
d_gene: TRBD2
j_gene: TRBJ2-1
v_gene: TRBV19
CDR3nt: TGTGCCAGTAGTACCCGGGGGGTGGGGTCCCCCTACAATGAGCAGTTCTTC
CDR3aa: CASSTRGVGSPYNEQFF

abundance: many
d_gene: .
j_gene: TRBJ1-1
v_gene: TRBV28
CDR3nt: TGTGCCAGCAGCCGCGGCGGGGCTGAAGCTTTCTTT
CDR3aa: CASSRGGAEAFF

abundance: few
d_gene: .
j_gene: TRBJ1-1
v_gene: TRBV11-2
CDR3nt: TGTGCCAGCAGCCTCGAGGGGGGCGCGATGAACACTGCAGCTTTCTTT
CDR3aa: CASSLEGGAMNTAAFF

abundance: many
d_gene: TRBD1
j_gene: TRBJ2-1
v_gene: TRBV7-2
CDR3nt: TGTGCCAGCAGCATCGGGACAGATTGGTATGAGCAGTTCTTC
CDR3aa: CASSIGTDWYEQFF

abundance: .
d_gene: .
j_gene: TRBJ1-5
v_gene: TRBV20-1
CDR3nt: TGCAGTGCTAGGAGGGGTAGCAATCAGCCCCAGCATTTT
CDR3aa: CSARRGSNQPQHF

abundance: .
d_gene: TRBD2
j_gene: TRBJ2-1
v_gene: TRBV5-6
CDR3nt: TGCGCCAGCAGCCATCAATTGGGACTAGCGGTTTACAATGAGCAGTTCTTC
CDR3aa: CASSHQLGLAVYNEQFF